A single sample gave rise to the 19 T cell receptor beta chains below, sequenced in a study of blood T cell repertoires in COVID-19. TCRdb's table, derived via immunoSEQ multiplex PCR, lists solely in-frame clones and lacks some. The table shows some 220,000 clones, with less than 90% occurring only once. Sequencing was done on a sample of peripheral blood. These TCRs come from a woman aged 60-75 years who had recovered from COVID-19.

The genes are TRBV5-8 and TRBJ2-1, with 12 bases lining up with TRBD2. From germline, CDR1 is SGHTS and CDR2 YDEGEE. V shed 0 bases and J 7 bases; nucleotides not matched to a gene: 5. The CDR3 extends over 16 amino acids. CDR3 DNA: TGTGCCAGCAGCTTGGCTAGACTAGCGGGGGTTAATGAGCAGTTCTTC. Translating it yields CASSLARLAGVNEQFF.

This sequence joins TRBV3-1 (or the pseudogene TRBV3-2) and TRBJ1-3, with TRBD1 identical over 8 bases. The V segment lost 4 bases and the J segment 2 bases; nucleotides outside the gene matches: 7. The CDR3 consists of 16 residues. CDR1 and CDR2 (germline): LGHDT, YNNKEL (reference sequence). The CDR3 region is CASSRWTGTPGNTIYF. Here the CDR3 DNA reads TGTGCCAGCAGCCGTTGGACAGGGACCCCTGGAAACACCATATATTTT.

DNA of the CDR3: TGTGCCAGTAGTAAGGGGGACAGGGGCGACGAGCAGTACTTC. Translating it yields CASSKGDRGDEQYF. The rearrangement joins TRBV19 to TRBJ2-7; 10 bases map to TRBD1. V dropped 4 bases and J dropped 5; count of bases not matched to a gene: 5. Germline CDR1 LNHDA, CDR2 SQIVND (reference sequence). CDR3 length: 14 amino acids.

The chain uses TRBV5-1 and TRBJ1-1, with 7 positions matching TRBD1. J was trimmed by 1 base and V by 0 bases; bases with no gene match: 3. The germline V gene has CDR1 SGHRS and CDR2 YFSETQ. CDR3 size: 15 residues. CDR3 sequence reads: CASSLEGAGNTEAFF. The DNA of the CDR3 is TGCGCCAGCAGCTTGGAGGGGGCCGGGAACACTGAAGCTTTCTTT.

The rearrangement links TRBV19 to TRBJ1-4; D unclear. The V end was cut by 8 bases, the J end by 2 bases, with 9 bases between. The V gene's germline CDR1 is LNHDA and CDR2 SQIVND (reference sequence). The CDR3 is 13 amino acids. The CDR3 here is CASHEGTNEKLFF. DNA of the CDR3: TGTGCCAGTCACGAGGGTACTAATGAAAAACTGTTTTTT. Drawing the rest from reference TRBV19 and TRBJ1-4, the complete variable domain is DGGITQSPKYLFRKEGQNVTLSCEQNLNHDAMYWYRQDPGQGLRLIYYSQIVNDFQKGDIAEGYSVSREKKESFPLTVTSAQKNPTAFYLCASHEGTNEKLFFGSGTQLSVL.

The V and J genes are TRBV7-2 and TRBJ2-1; the match to TRBD2 covers 8 bases. The CDR3 loop spans 18 amino acids. With V trimmed by 5 bases and J by 4 bases, 16 bases remained unmatched. Germline CDR1 and CDR2: SGHTA and FQGNSA. In DNA form, the CDR3 reads TGTGCCAGCAGCCTTGGGCGAGAAATACAGCGGGGGTACAATGAGCAGTTCTTC. It encodes CASSLGREIQRGYNEQFF.

This chain connects TRBV3-1 (or the pseudogene TRBV3-2) to TRBJ1-2, with 9 bases lining up with TRBD1. CDR1 and CDR2 from the germline V gene are LGHDT and YNNKEL (reference sequence). Trimming took 4 bases from V and 5 from J; bases not matched to a gene: 8. The CDR3 consists of 15 residues. The CDR3 sequence is CASSPNRGQGYGYTF. The CDR3 bases are TGTGCCAGCAGCCCAAACAGGGGGCAGGGGTATGGCTACACCTTC.

V and J are TRBV12-3 or TRBV12-4 and TRBJ2-1; weak D call: TRBD2 (6 bases). The CDR3 extends over 13 amino acids. V shed 7 bases and J shed 4 bases, with 11 bases lying between them. This chain's CDR3 is CASTGGAYNEQFF. For the CDR3, the DNA is TGTGCCAGCACTGGCGGGGCTTACAATGAGCAGTTCTTC.

The DNA of the CDR3 is TGTGCCAGCAGCTTTGGGAGCGGGGGGCCCTTTATGACCGGGGAGCTGTTTTTT. Amino acid sequence: CASSFGSGGPFMTGELFF. The chain recombines TRBV7-3 with TRBJ2-2; 9 bases match TRBD2. Trimming removed 3 bases from V and 5 bases from J; junction bases left unmatched: 13. This CDR3 has 18 amino acids. Per the germline V gene, CDR1 is SGHTA and CDR2 is FQGTGA.

J is TRBJ1-2 and V is TRBV6-5; D unclear. The V end lost 8 bases, the J end lost 8 bases, and 24 bases lay between the germline ends. CDR3 size: 15 residues. Germline V gene lookup returns CDR1 MNHEY and CDR2 SVGAGI. The CDR3 DNA is TGTGCCAGCGCCCGCTCGGCCGGGATGGTGTACGGCTACACCTTC. Amino acid sequence: CASARSAGMVYGYTF.

This sequence joins TRBV6-5 and TRBJ1-6, with D uncertain. V shed 11 bases and J shed 7 bases, with 12 bases lying between them. This CDR3 spans 12 amino acids. Germline CDR1 MNHEY, CDR2 SVGAGI. CDR3 DNA sequence: TGTGCCGCATCCACTCTAAATTCACCCCTCCACTTT. This translates into CAASTLNSPLHF.

J is TRBJ1-2 and V is TRBV11-1, with 11 bases lining up with TRBD1. The germline V gene encodes CDR1 SGHAT and CDR2 FQDESV (reference sequence). J lost 2 bases, V lost 4 bases, and 3 bases had no gene match. This CDR3 is built from 15 residues. CDR3 amino acids: CASSSDRGQNYGYTF. CDR3 DNA: TGTGCCAGCAGCTCGGACAGGGGGCAAAACTATGGCTACACCTTC.

J is TRBJ2-3 and V is TRBV11-3, with TRBD2 as a possible D gene (5 bases). Trimming pared 5 bases from V and 0 bases from J, leaving 9 bases between. The CDR3 runs 14 residues. The germline gives CDR1 SGHNT, CDR2 YENEEA. For the CDR3, the DNA is TGTGCCAGCAGCCTTAGCGCTAGCACAGATACGCAGTATTTT. It is translated as CASSLSASTDTQYF. The variable domain in full, with the rest retrieved from reference TRBV11-3 and TRBJ2-3, is EAGVVQSPRYKIIEKKQPVAFWCNPISGHNTLYWYLQNLGQGPELLIRYENEEAVDDSQLPKDRFSAERLKGVDSTLKIQPAELGDSAVYLCASSLSASTDTQYFGPGTRLTVL.

This clone was counted once. The chain recombines TRBV6-5 with TRBJ2-3, with 7 bases matching TRBD2. The CDR3 is 14 residues long. J lost 2 bases, V lost 6 bases, and 5 bases had no gene match. The germline gives CDR1 MNHEY, CDR2 SVGAGI. In nucleotides, the CDR3 is TGTGCCAGCAGGGCGGGGGATGACACAGATACGCAGTATTTT. This gives the protein CASRAGDDTDTQYF.

The CDR3 loop is CASSPRRGEQYF. In nucleotides, the CDR3 is TGTGCCAGCAGTCCCAGACGCGGGGAGCAGTATTTT. The chain uses TRBV12-3 or TRBV12-4 and TRBJ2-3, with D maybe TRBD2 (6 bases). Trimming took off 5 bases at V and 11 bases at J, with 14 bases between the two ends. The CDR3 spans 12 residues.

The V gene is TRBV7-2, the J gene TRBJ2-7; the D is unclear. Per germline, CDR1 SGHTA and CDR2 FQGNSA. Trimming pared 1 base from V and 2 bases from J, leaving 12 bases between. The CDR3 has 15 amino acids. In nucleotides, the CDR3 is TGTGCCAGCAGCTTAGGTCGCGAACTGGCCTACGAGCAGTACTTC. This gives the protein CASSLGRELAYEQYF. Complete variable domain (other parts from reference TRBV7-2 and TRBJ2-7): GAGVSQSPSNKVTEKGKDVELRCDPISGHTALYWYRQSLGQGLEFLIYFQGNSAPDKSGLPSDRFSAERTGGSVSTLTIQRTQQEDSAVYLCASSLGRELAYEQYFGPGTRLTVT.

Many counts were recorded for this clone. The V gene is TRBV6-1, the J gene TRBJ1-4; 12 bases are a match to TRBD1. In germline, CDR1 is MNHNS, CDR2 SASEGT. CDR3 length equals 14 residues. With 3 bases clipped from V and 7 bases from J, the junction kept 0 bases outside the gene matches. The CDR3 sequence is CASSEGQGAEKLFF. The CDR3 DNA sequence: TGTGCCAGCAGTGAGGGACAGGGGGCTGAAAAACTGTTTTTT.

V gene TRBV28 combines with J gene TRBJ1-4; 8 nucleotides line up with TRBD1. This CDR3 region has 13 residues. V shed 4 bases, J shed 13 bases, and the junction held 8 bases outside the gene matches. The germline V gene encodes CDR1 MDHEN and CDR2 SYDVKM. The CDR3 sequence is CASSSLGQGRLFF. The CDR3 DNA follows: TGTGCCAGCAGTTCCTTAGGACAGGGTAGACTGTTTTTT. Using reference TRBV28 and TRBJ1-4 for the parts outside the CDR3, the full variable domain is DVKVTQSSRYLVKRTGEKVFLECVQDMDHENMFWYRQDPGLGLRLIYFSYDVKMKEKGDIPEGYSVSREKKERFSLILESASTNQTSMYLCASSSLGQGRLFFGSGTQLSVL.

The chain carries TRBV7-9 and TRBJ1-1; D gene unclear. Germline CDR1 is SEHNR and CDR2 is FQNEAQ (reference sequence). V was trimmed by 1 base and J by 5 bases, leaving 5 bases between them. The CDR3 runs to 12 residues. The CDR3 region has the DNA TGTGCCAGCAGCTTAGGGGCTACTGAAGCTTTCTTT. Protein product: CASSLGATEAFF.